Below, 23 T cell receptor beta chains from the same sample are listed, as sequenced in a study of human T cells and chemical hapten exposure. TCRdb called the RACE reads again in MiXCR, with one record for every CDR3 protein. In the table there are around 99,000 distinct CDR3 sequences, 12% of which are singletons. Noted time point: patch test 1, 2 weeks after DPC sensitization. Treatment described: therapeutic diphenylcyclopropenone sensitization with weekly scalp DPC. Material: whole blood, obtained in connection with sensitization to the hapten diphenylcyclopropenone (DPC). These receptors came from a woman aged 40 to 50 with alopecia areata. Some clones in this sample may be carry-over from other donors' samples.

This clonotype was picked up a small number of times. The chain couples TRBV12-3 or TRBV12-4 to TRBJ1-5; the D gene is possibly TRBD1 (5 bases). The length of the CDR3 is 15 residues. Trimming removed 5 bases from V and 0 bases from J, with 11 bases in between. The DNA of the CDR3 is TGTGCCAGCAGTCGGGACGGAGTTAGCAATCAGCCCCAGCATTTT. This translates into CASSRDGVSNQPQHF.

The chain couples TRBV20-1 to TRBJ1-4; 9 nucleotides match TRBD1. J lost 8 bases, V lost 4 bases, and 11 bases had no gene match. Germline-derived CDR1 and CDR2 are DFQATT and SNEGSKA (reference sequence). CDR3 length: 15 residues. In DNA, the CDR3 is TGCAGTGCTAAAAGCCGGGACAGGGTTTGGGAAAAACTGTTTTTT. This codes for CSAKSRDRVWEKLFF.

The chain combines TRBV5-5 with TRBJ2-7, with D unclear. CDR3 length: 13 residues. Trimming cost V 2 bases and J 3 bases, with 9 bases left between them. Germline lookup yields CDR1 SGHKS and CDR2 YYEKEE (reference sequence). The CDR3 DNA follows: TGTGCCAGCAGCTTAGGCAGAATCTACGAGCAGTACTTC. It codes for CASSLGRIYEQYF.

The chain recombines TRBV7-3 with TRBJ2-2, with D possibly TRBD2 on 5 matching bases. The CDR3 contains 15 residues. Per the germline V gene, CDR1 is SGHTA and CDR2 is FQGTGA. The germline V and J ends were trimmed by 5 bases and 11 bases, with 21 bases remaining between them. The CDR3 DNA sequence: TGTGCCAGCAGCCCGGGCGGGCTAGCTCCGGGAGAGCTGTTTTTT. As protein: CASSPGGLAPGELFF.

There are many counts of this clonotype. CDR3 in DNA: TGTGCCAGCAGGACGAGCGGGCGGAATCAGCCCCAGCATTTT. It yields the protein CASRTSGRNQPQHF. V gene TRBV6-5 combines with J gene TRBJ1-5; D unresolved. The CDR3 has 14 residues. Germline assignment: CDR1 MNHEY and CDR2 SVGAGI. The germline V and J ends were trimmed by 6 bases and 4 bases, with 13 bases remaining between them.

This CDR3 reads CSARPYRDRVSQRKETQYF. DNA for the CDR3: TGCAGTGCTAGACCGTACCGGGACAGGGTATCCCAACGGAAAGAGACCCAGTACTTC. The V and J genes are TRBV20-1 and TRBJ2-5, with 9 bases that match TRBD1. Trimming cost V 2 bases and J 3 bases; bases outside gene matches: 19. Germline-derived CDR1 and CDR2 are DFQATT and SNEGSKA (reference sequence). The CDR3 length is 19 residues.

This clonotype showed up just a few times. The CDR3 bases are TGCGCCAGCAGCCAAGAAAGCTACAATCAGCCCCAGCATTTT. Translating gives CASSQESYNQPQHF. The chain couples TRBV4-1 to TRBJ1-5; D is unclear. Germline lookup yields CDR1 MGHRA and CDR2 YSYEKL. The CDR3 contains 14 residues. Trimming shortened V by 0 bases and J by 3 bases, and 6 bases separated the two germline ends.

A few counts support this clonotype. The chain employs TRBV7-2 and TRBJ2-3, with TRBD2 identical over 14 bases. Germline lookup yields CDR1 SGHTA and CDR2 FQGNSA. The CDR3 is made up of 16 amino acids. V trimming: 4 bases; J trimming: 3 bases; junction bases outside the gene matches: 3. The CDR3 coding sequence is TGTGCCAGCAGCTATGGACTAGCGGGAGGAACAGATACGCAGTATTTT. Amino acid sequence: CASSYGLAGGTDTQYF. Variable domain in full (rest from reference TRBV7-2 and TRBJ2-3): GAGVSQSPSNKVTEKGKDVELRCDPISGHTALYWYRQSLGQGLEFLIYFQGNSAPDKSGLPSDRFSAERTGGSVSTLTIQRTQQEDSAVYLCASSYGLAGGTDTQYFGPGTRLTVL.

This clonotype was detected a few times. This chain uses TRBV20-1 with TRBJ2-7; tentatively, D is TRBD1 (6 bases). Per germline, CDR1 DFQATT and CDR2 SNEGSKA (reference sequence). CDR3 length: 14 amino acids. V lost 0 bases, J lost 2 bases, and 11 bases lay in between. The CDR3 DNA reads TGCAGTGCTAGAGATGGCAGGGGAACCTACGAGCAGTACTTC. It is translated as CSARDGRGTYEQYF.

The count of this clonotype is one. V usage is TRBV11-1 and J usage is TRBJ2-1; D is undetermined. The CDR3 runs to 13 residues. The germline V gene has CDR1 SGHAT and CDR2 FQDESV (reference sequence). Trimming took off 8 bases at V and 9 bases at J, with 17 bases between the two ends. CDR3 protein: CASGRSSSGEQFF. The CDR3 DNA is TGTGCCAGCGGCAGGAGCTCCTCAGGTGAGCAGTTCTTC.

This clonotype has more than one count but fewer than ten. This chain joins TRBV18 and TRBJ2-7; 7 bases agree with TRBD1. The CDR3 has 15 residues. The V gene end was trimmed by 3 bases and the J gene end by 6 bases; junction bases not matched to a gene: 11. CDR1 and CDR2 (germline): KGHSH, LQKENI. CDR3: CASSPTGTEVSEQYF. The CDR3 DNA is TGTGCCAGCTCACCTACCGGGACAGAGGTTAGCGAGCAGTACTTC.

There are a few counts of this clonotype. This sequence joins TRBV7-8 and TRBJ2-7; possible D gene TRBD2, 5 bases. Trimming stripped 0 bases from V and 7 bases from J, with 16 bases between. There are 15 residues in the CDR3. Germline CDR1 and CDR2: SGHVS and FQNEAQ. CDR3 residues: CASSLAPSSPTEQYF. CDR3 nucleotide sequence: TGTGCCAGCAGCTTAGCCCCTAGCAGCCCTACGGAGCAGTACTTC. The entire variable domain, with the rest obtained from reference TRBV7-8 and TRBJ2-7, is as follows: GAGVSQSPRYKVAKRGQDVALRCDPISGHVSLFWYQQALGQGPEFLTYFQNEAQLDKSGLPSDRFFAERPEGSVSTLKIQRTQQEDSAVYLCASSLAPSSPTEQYFGPGTRLTVT.

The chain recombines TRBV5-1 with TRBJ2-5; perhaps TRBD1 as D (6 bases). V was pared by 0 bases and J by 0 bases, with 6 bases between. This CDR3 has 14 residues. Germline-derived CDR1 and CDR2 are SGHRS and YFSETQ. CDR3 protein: CASSLAGDQETQYF. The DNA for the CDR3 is TGCGCCAGCAGCTTGGCAGGGGACCAAGAGACCCAGTACTTC.

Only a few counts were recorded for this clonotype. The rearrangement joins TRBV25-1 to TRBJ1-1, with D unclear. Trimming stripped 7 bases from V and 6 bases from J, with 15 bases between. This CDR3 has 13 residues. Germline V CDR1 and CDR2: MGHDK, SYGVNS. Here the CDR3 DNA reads TGTGCCAGCACCACCCCGCTGGACGCTGAAGCTTTCTTT. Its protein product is CASTTPLDAEAFF.

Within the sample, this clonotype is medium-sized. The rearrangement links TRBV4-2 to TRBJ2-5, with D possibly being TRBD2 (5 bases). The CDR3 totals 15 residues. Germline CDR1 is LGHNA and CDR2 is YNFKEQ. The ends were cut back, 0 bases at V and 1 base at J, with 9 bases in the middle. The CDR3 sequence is CASSQDRGGQETQYF. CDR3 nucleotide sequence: TGTGCCAGCAGCCAAGATCGAGGAGGCCAAGAGACCCAGTACTTC.

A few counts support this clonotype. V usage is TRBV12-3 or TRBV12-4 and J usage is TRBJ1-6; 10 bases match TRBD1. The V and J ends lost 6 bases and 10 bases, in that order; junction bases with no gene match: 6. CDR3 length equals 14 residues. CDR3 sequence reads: CASSFRDRGSPLHF. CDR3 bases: TGTGCCAGCAGCTTCCGGGACAGGGGCTCACCCCTCCACTTT.

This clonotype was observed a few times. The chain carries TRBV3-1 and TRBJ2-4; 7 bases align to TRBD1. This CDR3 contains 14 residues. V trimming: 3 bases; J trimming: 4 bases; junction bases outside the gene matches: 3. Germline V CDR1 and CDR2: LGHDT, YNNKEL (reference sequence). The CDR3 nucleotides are TGTGCCAGCAGCCAGATGGGACAGAAAAACATTCAGTACTTC. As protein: CASSQMGQKNIQYF.

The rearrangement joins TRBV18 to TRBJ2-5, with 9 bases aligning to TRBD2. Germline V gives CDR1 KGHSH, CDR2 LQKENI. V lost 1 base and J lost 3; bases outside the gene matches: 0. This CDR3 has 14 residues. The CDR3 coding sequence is TGTGCCAGCTCACCACGACTAGCGGAAGAGACCCAGTACTTC. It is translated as CASSPRLAEETQYF.

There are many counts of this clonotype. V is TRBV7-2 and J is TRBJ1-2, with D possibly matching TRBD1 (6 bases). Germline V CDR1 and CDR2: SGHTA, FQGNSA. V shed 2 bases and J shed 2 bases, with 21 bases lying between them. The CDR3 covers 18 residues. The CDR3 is CASSLTRLSPRGNYGYTF. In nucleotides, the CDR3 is TGTGCCAGCAGCTTAACCCGACTATCCCCGAGGGGGAACTATGGCTACACCTTC.

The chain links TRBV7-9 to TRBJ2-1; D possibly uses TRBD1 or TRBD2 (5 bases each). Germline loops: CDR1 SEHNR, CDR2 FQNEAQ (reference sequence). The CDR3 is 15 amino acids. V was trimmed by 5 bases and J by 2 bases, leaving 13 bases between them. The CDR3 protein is CASSPTRGPYNEQFF. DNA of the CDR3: TGTGCCAGCAGCCCAACTAGGGGCCCCTACAATGAGCAGTTCTTC.

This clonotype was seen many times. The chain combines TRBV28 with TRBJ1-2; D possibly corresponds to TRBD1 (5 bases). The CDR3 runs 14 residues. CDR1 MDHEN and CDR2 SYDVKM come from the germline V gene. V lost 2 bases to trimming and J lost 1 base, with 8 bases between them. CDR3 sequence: CASSLGARNYGYTF. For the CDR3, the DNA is TGTGCCAGCAGTTTAGGGGCCCGTAACTATGGCTACACCTTC.

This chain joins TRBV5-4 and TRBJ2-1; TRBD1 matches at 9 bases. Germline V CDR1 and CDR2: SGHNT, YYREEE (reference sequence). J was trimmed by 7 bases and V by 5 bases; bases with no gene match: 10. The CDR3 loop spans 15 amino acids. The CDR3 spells CASRDKGQGSNEQFF. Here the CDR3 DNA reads TGTGCCAGCAGAGATAAGGGACAGGGTTCGAATGAGCAGTTCTTC.

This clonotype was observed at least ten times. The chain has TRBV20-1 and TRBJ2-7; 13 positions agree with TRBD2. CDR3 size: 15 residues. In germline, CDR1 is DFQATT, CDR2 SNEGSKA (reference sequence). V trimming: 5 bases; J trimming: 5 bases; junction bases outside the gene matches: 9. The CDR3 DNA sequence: TGCAGTGCTCTAGTCCCGGGACTAGCGGGAAACGAGCAGTACTTC. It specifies CSALVPGLAGNEQYF.